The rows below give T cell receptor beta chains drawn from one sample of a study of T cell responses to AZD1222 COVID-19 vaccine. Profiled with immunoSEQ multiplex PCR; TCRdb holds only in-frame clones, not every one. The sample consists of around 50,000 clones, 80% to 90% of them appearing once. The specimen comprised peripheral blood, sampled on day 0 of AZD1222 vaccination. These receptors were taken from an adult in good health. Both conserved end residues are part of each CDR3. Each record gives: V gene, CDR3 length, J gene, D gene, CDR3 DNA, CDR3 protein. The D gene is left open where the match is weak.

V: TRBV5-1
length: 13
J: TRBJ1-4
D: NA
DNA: TGCGCCAGCAGCATCTCAACTAATGAAAAACTGTTTTTT
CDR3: CASSISTNEKLFF

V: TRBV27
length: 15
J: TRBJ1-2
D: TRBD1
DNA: TGTGCCAGCAGTTTCACAAGGACAGGGGGCATTGGCTACACCTTC
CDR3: CASSFTRTGGIGYTF

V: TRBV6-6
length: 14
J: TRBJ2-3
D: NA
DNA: TGTGCCAGCAGTTACCAGGGCGCCGCAGATACGCAGTATTTT
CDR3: CASSYQGAADTQYF

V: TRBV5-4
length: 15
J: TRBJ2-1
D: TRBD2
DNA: TGTGCCAGCAGCTTGAGTAGCGGGACCTACAATGAGCAGTTCTTC
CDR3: CASSLSSGTYNEQFF

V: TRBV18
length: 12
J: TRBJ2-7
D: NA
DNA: TGTGCCAGCTCCCGGTCTCCCTACGAGCAGTACTTC
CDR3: CASSRSPYEQYF

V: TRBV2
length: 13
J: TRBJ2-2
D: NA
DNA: TGTGCCAGCAGTGCAGCAGTAACCGGGGAGCTGTTTTTT
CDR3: CASSAAVTGELFF

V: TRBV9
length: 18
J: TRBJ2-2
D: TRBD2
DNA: TGTGCCAGCAGCGTTTTCGGCGGGGGGGTCGCGGGCACCGGGGAGCTGTTTTTT
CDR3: CASSVFGGGVAGTGELFF

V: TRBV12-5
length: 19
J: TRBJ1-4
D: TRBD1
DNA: TGTGCTAGTGGGACGGACAGGGGCGCAGGGCCCCTCACTAATGAAAAACTGTTTTTT
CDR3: CASGTDRGAGPLTNEKLFF

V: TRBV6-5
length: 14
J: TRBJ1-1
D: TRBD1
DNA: TGTGCCAGCAGTCCCGGACAGGGAGGGACTGAAGCTTTCTTT
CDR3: CASSPGQGGTEAFF

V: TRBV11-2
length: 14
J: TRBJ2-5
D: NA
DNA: TGTGCCAGCAGCTTCGCGGGGACCCAAGAGACCCAGTACTTC
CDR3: CASSFAGTQETQYF